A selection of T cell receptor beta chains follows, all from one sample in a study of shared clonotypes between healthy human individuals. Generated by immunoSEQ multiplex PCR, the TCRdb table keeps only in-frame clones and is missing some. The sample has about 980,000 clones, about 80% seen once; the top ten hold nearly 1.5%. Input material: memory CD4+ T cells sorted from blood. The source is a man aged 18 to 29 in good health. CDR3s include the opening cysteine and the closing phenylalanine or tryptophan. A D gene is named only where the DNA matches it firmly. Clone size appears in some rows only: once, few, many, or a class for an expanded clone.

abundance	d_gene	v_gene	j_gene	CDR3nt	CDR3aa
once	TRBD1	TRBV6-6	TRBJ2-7	TGTGCCAGCATCCGACAGGGGGCAAGAAACGAGCAGTACTTC	CASIRQGARNEQYF
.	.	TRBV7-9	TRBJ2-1	TGTGCCAGCAGCTTAGCCTACAATGAGCAGTTCTTC	CASSLAYNEQFF
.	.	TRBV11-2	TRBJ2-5	TGTGCCAGCAGCTTAGGGGGGACACGAAGGGGTGAGACCCAGTACTTC	CASSLGGTRRGETQYF
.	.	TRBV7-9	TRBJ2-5	TGTGCCAGCAGCTTTTCAGGGTTGGTAGAGACCCAGTACTTC	CASSFSGLVETQYF
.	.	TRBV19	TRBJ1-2	TGTGCCAGTAGTTATCTTGGAGGTTCTGGCTACACCTTC	CASSYLGGSGYTF
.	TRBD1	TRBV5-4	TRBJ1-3	TGTGCCAGCAGCGTCGACAGGGCTGGAAACACCATATATTTT	CASSVDRAGNTIYF
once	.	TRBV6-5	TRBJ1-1	TGTGCCAGCAGTTATGAGGGAACTGAAGCTTTCTTT	CASSYEGTEAFF
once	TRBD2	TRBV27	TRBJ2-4	TGTGCCAGCAGCCGGAGCGGGGCGCTAGCCAAAAACATTCAGTACTTC	CASSRSGALAKNIQYF
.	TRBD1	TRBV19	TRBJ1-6	TGTGCCAGTAGTATAGGTGGGACAGAGGGCACCCTCCACTTT	CASSIGGTEGTLHF
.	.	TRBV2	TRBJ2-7	TGTGCCAGCAGATTAGCGGACTCCTACGAGCAGTACTTC	CASRLADSYEQYF
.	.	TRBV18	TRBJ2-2	TGTGCCAGCTCACCTTTTGTGTCCGGGATCGGGGAGCTGTTTTTT	CASSPFVSGIGELFF
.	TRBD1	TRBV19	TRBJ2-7	TGTGCCAGTAGTATTCGGGACAGGGGGATTCACGAGCAGTACTTC	CASSIRDRGIHEQYF
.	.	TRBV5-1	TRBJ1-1	TGCGCCAGCAGCCCCTCCCGGACATGGAACACTGAAGCTTTCTTT	CASSPSRTWNTEAFF
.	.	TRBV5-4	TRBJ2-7	TGTGCCAGCAGTCCCATTAGCGAGGGAGCTCGAAGCGAGCAGTACTTC	CASSPISEGARSEQYF
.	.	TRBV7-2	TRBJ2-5	TGTGCCAGCAGCTTCGACAGAAGAGAGACCCAGTACTTC	CASSFDRRETQYF
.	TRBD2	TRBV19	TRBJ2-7	TGTGCCAGTAGTGTCACTAGCGGGAGAAGGGACGAGCAGTACTTC	CASSVTSGRRDEQYF
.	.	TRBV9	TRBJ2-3	TGTGCCAGCAGCGTAGGCGGGAACACAGATACGCAGTATTTT	CASSVGGNTDTQYF
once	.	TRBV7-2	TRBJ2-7	TGTGCCAGCAGCTCGGTGTCCTACGAGCAGTACTTC	CASSSVSYEQYF
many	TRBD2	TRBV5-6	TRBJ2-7	TGTGCCAGCAGCATCCGGACTAGCGGGAGTGGCGAGCAGTACTTC	CASSIRTSGSGEQYF
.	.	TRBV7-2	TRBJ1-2	TGTGCCAGCAGTCTCGGTAACAACTATGGCTACACCTTC	CASSLGNNYGYTF
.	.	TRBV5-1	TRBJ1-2	TGCGCCAGCAGCCCAGGGACCGAGTATGGCTACACCTTC	CASSPGTEYGYTF
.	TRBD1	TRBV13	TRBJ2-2	TGTGCCAGCAGCTTCTCCGGGACAGGGAACACCGGGGAGCTGTTTTTT	CASSFSGTGNTGELFF